These 17 T cell receptor beta chains came from one sample sequenced in a study of blood T cell repertoires in COVID-19. TCRdb's table, derived via immunoSEQ multiplex PCR, lists solely in-frame clones and lacks some. The sample records over 130,000 clones, about 85% being singletons. The sample comprised peripheral blood. All receptors come from a human donor with COVID-19, enrolled during active disease. The donor label of this sample is uncertain.

The gene calls are TRBV4-1 and TRBJ2-3; tentatively, D is TRBD2 (6 bases). V was pared by 1 base and J by 4 bases, with 15 bases between. Per the germline V gene, CDR1 is MGHRA and CDR2 is YSYEKL. The CDR3 consists of 16 residues. CDR3 in amino acids: CASSQVAAGSADTQYF. CDR3 DNA: TGCGCCAGCAGCCAAGTCGCAGCGGGTAGCGCAGATACGCAGTATTTT.

The chain is built from TRBV6-6 and TRBJ1-5, with TRBD1 identical over 8 bases. The CDR3 has 13 residues. The trim removed 6 bases at V and 5 bases at J, leaving 3 bases unmatched. CDR1 is MNHNY, CDR2 SVGAGI, per germline (reference sequence). The CDR3 coding sequence is TGTGCCAGCAGGGTACAGGGGGATCAGCCCCAGCATTTT. Translating gives CASRVQGDQPQHF.

This chain uses TRBV7-6 with TRBJ1-1, with D maybe TRBD1 (6 bases). Germline V gene sequence: CDR1 SGHVS, CDR2 FNYEAQ. This CDR3 comprises 14 residues. The ends were cut back, 0 bases at V and 1 base at J, with 6 bases in the middle. CDR3 loop: CASSLAGGNTEAFF. CDR3 nucleotides: TGTGCCAGCAGCTTAGCAGGGGGGAACACTGAAGCTTTCTTT. The whole variable domain, remainder taken from reference TRBV7-6 and TRBJ1-1, is GAGVSQSPRYKVTKRGQDVALRCDPISGHVSLYWYRQALGQGPEFLTYFNYEAQQDKSGLPNDRFSAERPEGSISTLTIQRTEQRDSAMYRCASSLAGGNTEAFFGQGTRLTVV.

The V gene is TRBV7-9, the J gene TRBJ1-1, with D unclear. The CDR3 totals 13 residues. Looked up from germline, CDR1 is SEHNR and CDR2 is FQNEAQ (reference sequence). The V end lost 1 base, the J end lost 4 bases, and 7 bases lay between the germline ends. CDR3 protein: CASSLDGPTEAFF. The CDR3 bases are TGTGCCAGCAGCTTAGATGGGCCCACTGAAGCTTTCTTT.

The CDR3 loop is CASSTRGAGGQGTQYF. CDR3 bases: TGTGCCAGCAGCACCCGAGGAGCGGGGGGGCAGGGTACGCAGTATTTT. The J gene is TRBJ2-3, the V gene TRBV7-2, with 10 nucleotides matching TRBD2. Trimming cost V 5 bases and J 8 bases; bases outside gene matches: 13. The germline CDR1 and CDR2 sequences are SGHTA and FQGNSA. There are 16 residues in the CDR3.

The gene calls are TRBV5-8 and TRBJ2-1; D remains unclear. CDR1 and CDR2 (germline): SGHTS, YDEGEE. The V end was cut by 0 bases, the J end by 8 bases, with 12 bases between. CDR3 length equals 14 residues. CDR3 nucleotides: TGTGCCAGCAGCTTGGCCATCCCCTCGGATGAGCAGTTCTTC. Encoded protein: CASSLAIPSDEQFF. The variable domain in full, with the rest retrieved from reference TRBV5-8 and TRBJ2-1, is EAGVTQSPTHLIKTRGQQATLRCSPISGHTSVYWYQQALGLGLQFLLWYDEGEERNRGNFPPRFSGRQFPNYSSELNVNALELEDSALYLCASSLAIPSDEQFFGPGTRLTVL.

The rearrangement links TRBV4-1 to TRBJ2-6; TRBD1 might be the D (5 bases). Looked up from germline, CDR1 is MGHRA and CDR2 is YSYEKL. This CDR3 has 18 residues. Trimming shortened V by 1 base and J by 0 bases, and 13 bases separated the two germline ends. The CDR3 here is CASSQGLGVNSGANVLTF. The CDR3 DNA sequence: TGCGCCAGCAGCCAAGGCCTAGGGGTAAACTCTGGGGCCAACGTCCTGACTTTC.

This clone was seen more than once but under ten times. The rearrangement uses TRBV5-1 and TRBJ1-3, with D maybe TRBD1 (6 bases). The CDR3 is made up of 16 amino acids. Trimming removed 1 base from V and 2 bases from J, with 13 bases in between. Germline V gene data show CDR1 as SGHRS and CDR2 as YFSETQ. The CDR3 spells CASSLRRTAPGNTIYF. CDR3 sequence (DNA): TGCGCCAGCAGCTTGCGCCGGACAGCCCCTGGAAACACCATATATTTT.

The rearrangement uses TRBV6-5 and TRBJ2-1; TRBD2 matches at 16 bases. This CDR3 spans 14 amino acids. CDR1 MNHEY and CDR2 SVGAGI come from the germline V gene. Unmatched junction bases numbered 2, after V lost 7 bases and J lost 8 bases. The CDR3 region has the DNA TGTGCCAGCACGGGACTAGCGGGAGGGGATGAGCAGTTCTTC. This codes for CASTGLAGGDEQFF.

This chain links TRBV2 with TRBJ2-7; TRBD2 aligns across 8 bases. Per germline, CDR1 SNHLY and CDR2 FYNNEI. V gave up 8 bases and J gave up 5 bases; unmatched junction bases: 8. The CDR3 length is 13 residues. The CDR3 loop is CASGKREWHEQYF. CDR3 bases: TGTGCCAGCGGTAAGCGGGAGTGGCACGAGCAGTACTTC.

The CDR3 spells CASGRGTGGYTF. In DNA form, the CDR3 reads TGTGCCAGCGGACGGGGGACGGGTGGCTACACCTTC. The chain couples TRBV27 to TRBJ1-2, with D perhaps matching TRBD1 (5 bases). V lost 8 bases and J 7 bases, leaving 14 bases between the germline ends. Per germline, CDR1 MNHEY and CDR2 SMNVEV (reference sequence). The CDR3 runs to 12 residues.

The J gene is TRBJ1-2, the V gene TRBV10-3; 7 nucleotides agree with TRBD1. Germline V gene lookup returns CDR1 ENHRY and CDR2 SYGVKD. The CDR3 extends over 18 amino acids. After removal of 2 bases from V and 9 bases from J, the junction contained 21 bases not matched to a gene. CDR3 nucleotides: TGTGCCATCAGTGAGAGAGTAAAAGGACAGGCGGCTCCAACCAGCTACACCTTC. Encoded protein: CAISERVKGQAAPTSYTF.

The chain joins TRBV6-2 or TRBV6-3 to TRBJ1-1, with no clear D. V was shortened by 3 bases and J by 2 bases, with 7 bases between the two germline ends. CDR1 and CDR2 from the germline V gene are MNHEY and SVGEGT. CDR3 size: 13 residues. CDR3 DNA: TGTGCCAGCAGTTATATATTTAACACTGAAGCTTTCTTT. It specifies CASSYIFNTEAFF.

This clone was seen a handful of times. CDR3 region: CASSLSLAGANVLTF. DNA of the CDR3: TGTGCCAGCAGCTTAAGTCTAGCTGGGGCCAACGTCCTGACTTTC. J is TRBJ2-6 and V is TRBV11-3, with D uncertain. Trimming removed 2 bases at V and 2 bases at J, with 7 bases between. Germline V gene data show CDR1 as SGHNT and CDR2 as YENEEA. The length of the CDR3 is 15 residues.

The chain carries TRBV19 and TRBJ2-3, with TRBD2 as a possible D gene (6 bases). The CDR3 extends over 12 amino acids. Germline loops: CDR1 LNHDA, CDR2 SQIVND (reference sequence). Trimming took 10 bases from V and 0 from J, leaving 8 bases between them. The CDR3 DNA sequence: TGTGCCACACGGGAGAGCACAGATACGCAGTATTTT. Protein product: CATRESTDTQYF.

This clone has a handful of counts. The chain uses TRBV24-1 and TRBJ1-2; maybe TRBD1 (6 bases). V was cut by 3 bases and J by 8 bases, with 15 bases left in between. Germline V gene data show CDR1 as KGHDR and CDR2 as SFDVKD. The CDR3 is made up of 14 amino acids. The CDR3 DNA is TGTGCCACCAGTGATACTACAGGGACGGGAGGCTACACCTTC. Its protein is CATSDTTGTGGYTF.

This clone was seen a single time. The chain has TRBV6-1 and TRBJ1-1; the D is unclear. Germline V CDR1 and CDR2: MNHNS, SASEGT. This CDR3 has 13 amino acids. The ends were cut back, 2 bases at V and 3 bases at J, with 7 bases in the middle. CDR3 protein: CASSELRDTEAFF. The CDR3 DNA reads as TGTGCCAGCAGTGAATTGCGGGACACTGAAGCTTTCTTT.